This T cell receptor (beta chain) was recovered during a study of CD8+CD57+ T cells in acquired aplastic anemia (dated by TCRdb to the late 2010s). About the investigation overall: DNA extracted from sorted CD4+ and CD8+ cells had a mean of approximately 3.4 ug, with a range of about 0.19 to 30 ug. CD8+CD57+ expansion was defined as frequency above the mean frequency observed in healthy subjects. The investigation overall reported the following: Between patients and healthy controls, no significant difference in CD8+ Simpson's diversity was found (P=0.060). Roughly 30 CD8+ CDR3 sequences were shared between patients and controls but appeared highly expressed in patients and within their immunodominant clones.

The patients picked for sequencing were ones in whom flow cytometry had shown an expansion of CD8+CD57+ cells. Every patient had severe acquired aplastic anemia, diagnosed using the International Study of Aplastic Anemia and Agranulocytosis and Camitta criteria. Patients had received no therapy at the time of blood sampling. In this study, sorted CD4+ and CD8+ T cells from the blood of healthy subjects and of severe aplastic anemia patients had their TCR repertoires deep-sequenced. Patients were enrolled in the USA under clinicaltrials.gov protocols 00001620, 01623167, 00001397, 00071045, 00081523 and 00961064. Ficoll-Paque density gradient centrifugation was used to isolate peripheral blood mononuclear cells. Before DNA extraction, CD4+ and CD8+ T cells were sorted with FACS or magnetic beads. At the junction V is shortened by 1 base and J by 3 bases, with 8 bases in between. Based on the germline V gene, the CDR1 and CDR2 sequences are SQVTM and ANQGSEA. The CDR3 runs 13 amino acids, cysteine and phenylalanine included. Only the CDR3 part of the read is kept: 39 bases, read in frame from the first base.

A word on this clonotype: The target of this receptor is not known. Per-base qualities were not stored, and no clone one base away is much larger.

TCR beta VDJ combination and CDR3 sequence profiling used genomic DNA as the template. An Illumina HiSeq 2000 was used for TCR repertoire sequencing. The authors processed their data as follows. Repertoires were assessed using TRBV/TRBJ rearrangement plots, CDR3 size and DJ length profiles, and Simpson's diversity index. Whichever DNA sequence was most abundant in the deep sequencing data was defined as the immunodominant clone. CDR3 amino acid sequences were screened for sharing across subjects and were compared with published repertoires and the VDJdb database. TCRdb reprocessing: public reads trimmed at Q25 with fastp, clones called with MiXCR, in-frame beta chains kept. Rows with a matching CDR3 protein are joined into one entry that keeps the most common DNA and genes. TCRdb's processing, not the authors' own work, is the source of the V and J calls. In this sample the table shows tens of thousands of distinct CDR3 sequences, roughly two thirds of which occur a single time. The ten largest clones represent approximately 81% of the sample.

The TCR was taken from a human donor with aplastic anemia. Recombination linked TRBV29-1 to TRBJ2-3, with TRBD2 tentatively as D gene (5 bases match). Sequenced input: sorted CD4+, CD8+, or CD8+CD57+ T cells (not recorded which) from PBMCs. The CDR3 protein sequence reads: CSVEGTGTDTQYF. The DNA sequence reads TGCAGCGTTGAAGGAACGGGGACAGATACGCAGTATTTT.